This TCR beta chain originates from a study of control samples from healthy donors and cancer patients. This CDR3 region has 16 residues. Trimming removed 8 bases from V and 5 bases from J; junction bases left unmatched: 15. Germline CDR1 SGHVS, CDR2 FNYEAQ. Some clones are missing from TCRdb's copy, which holds only in-frame ones; the method was immunoSEQ multiplex PCR. The table has about 97,000 clones, roughly 94% seen once. The sample comprised blood. This receptor was obtained from a woman younger than 35 in good health. J is TRBJ2-3 and V is TRBV7-6; 8 bases agree with TRBD1. The CDR3 region is CASSRETRGLRDTQYF. The CDR3 DNA sequence: TGTGCCAGCTCAAGGGAAACCAGGGGGCTTAGAGATACGCAGTATTTT.